This T cell receptor beta chain derives from a study of blood T cell repertoires in COVID-19. Data came from immunoSEQ multiplex PCR; TCRdb stores just in-frame clones and leaves some out. The table includes some 270,000 clones, about 85% detected once. The CDR3 extends over 16 amino acids. Trimming stripped 2 bases from V and 1 base from J, with 12 bases between. Germline CDR1 SGHDT, CDR2 YYEEEE. The age range of participants was about 18 to 100 years, with residence in about two dozen US areas. Donors were grouped by their self-reported clinical history. This receptor was obtained from a woman aged 45-65 years who had been exposed to COVID-19. The chain carries TRBV5-6 and TRBJ2-2; a weak D match, TRBD1 (6 bases). Sample: PBMCs or T cells enriched from blood (not recorded which). The CDR3 region is CASSFPTGLNTGELFF. CDR3 sequence (DNA): TGTGCCAGCAGCTTTCCGACAGGACTGAACACCGGGGAGCTGTTTTTT. The full variable domain, in which reference TRBV5-6 and TRBJ2-2 provide the parts outside the CDR3, is DAGVTQSPTHLIKTRGQQVTLRCSPKSGHDTVSWYQQALGQGPQFIFQYYEEEERQRGNFPDRFSGHQFPNYSSELNVNALLLGDSALYLCASSFPTGLNTGELFFGEGSRLTVL.